Given below is one TCR beta chain in context. Original methodology: Reference gene primer amplification yielded estimated nucleated cell counts. Using immunoSEQ multiplex PCR, the repertoire was profiled, and TCRdb retains in-frame clones only, with some absent. That table supplies the V and J calls and clone size; D and trimming were determined from the DNA. The sample carries some 190,000 clones, around nine tenths recorded once. The source of the sample is a study of blood T cell repertoires in COVID-19. Study information: Samples taken during acute and convalescent COVID-19 were collected in the United States, Italy and Spain. The analysed material was cDNA or gDNA that came from T cells, B-cell-depleted T cells, or PBMCs.

This CDR3 has 14 residues. Trimming shortened V by 1 base and J by 1 base, and 7 bases separated the two germline ends. Germline CDR1 is MGHRA and CDR2 is YSYEKL. This chain joins TRBV4-1 and TRBJ1-1; TRBD1 might be the D (5 bases). The specimen was peripheral blood. The source of this sequence is a man between 18 and 35 years old with active or convalescent COVID-19. The CDR3 nucleotides are TGCGCCAGCAGCCAAGTAGGGGAGAACACTGAAGCTTTCTTT. Protein sequence: CASSQVGENTEAFF.